The clone carrying this T cell receptor beta chain was detected only a few times. The antigen is not known. V shed 2 bases and J 4 bases; nucleotides not matched to a gene: 1. The CDR3 runs 15 residues. CDR1 and CDR2 (germline): SGHDT, YYEEEE. This entry comes from a study of beta chain features in type 1 diabetes. Whole-study findings and limits: The naive, central memory and Treg TCRB repertoires of patients appeared to be more similar to one another than those of healthy donors. Type 1 diabetes patients had moderately but significantly shorter TCRB CDR3s in all four CD4+ subsets.

Investigators reverse transcribed all isolated RNA, so they sequenced expressed TCRB transcripts. Using immunoSEQ multiplex PCR, the repertoire was profiled, and TCRdb retains in-frame clones only, with some absent. The sample yields 630,000 or so clones, more than 12% seen once. The sequencing sample was made of naive CD4+ T cells from blood. This TCR derives from a man between 18 and 35 years old with type 1 diabetes. The chain joins TRBV5-6 to TRBJ2-3; TRBD2 matches 13 bases. The CDR3 spells CASSFGLAGADTQYF. As DNA, the CDR3 is TGTGCCAGCAGCTTTGGACTAGCGGGGGCAGATACGCAGTATTTT.